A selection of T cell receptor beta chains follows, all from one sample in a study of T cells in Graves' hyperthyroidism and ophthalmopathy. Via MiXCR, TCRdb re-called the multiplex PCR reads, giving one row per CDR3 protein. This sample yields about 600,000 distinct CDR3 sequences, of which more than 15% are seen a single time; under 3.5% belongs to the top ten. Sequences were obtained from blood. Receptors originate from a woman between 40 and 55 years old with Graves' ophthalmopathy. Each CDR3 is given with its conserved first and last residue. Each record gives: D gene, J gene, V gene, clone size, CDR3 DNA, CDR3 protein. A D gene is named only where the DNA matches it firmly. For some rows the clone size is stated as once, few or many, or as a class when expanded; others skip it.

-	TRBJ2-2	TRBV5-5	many	TGTGCCAGCAGCTTACATACAGGGTTGAACACCGGGGAGCTGTTTTTT	CASSLHTGLNTGELFF
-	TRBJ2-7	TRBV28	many	TGTGCCAGCAACCCCCCAGGGCGGGGATCCTACGAGCAGTACTTC	CASNPPGRGSYEQYF
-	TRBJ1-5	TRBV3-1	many	TGTGCCAGCAGCCAAGTGAATAGCAATCAGCCCCAGCATTTT	CASSQVNSNQPQHF
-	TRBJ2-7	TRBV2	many	TGTGCCATCATCTCGTCCTACGAGCAGTACTTC	CAIISSYEQYF
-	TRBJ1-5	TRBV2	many	TGTGCCAGCAGTGACGCACGGAATCAGCCCCAGCATTTT	CASSDARNQPQHF
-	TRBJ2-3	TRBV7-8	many	TGTGCCAGCAGCTTAGTAAGGGACCGTATTGCAGATACGCGGTATTTT	CASSLVRDRIADTRYF
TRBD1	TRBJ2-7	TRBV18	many	TGTGCCAGCTCACTACAGGGGATCGGAGACGAGCAGTACTTC	CASSLQGIGDEQYF
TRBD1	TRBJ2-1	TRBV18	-	TGTGCCAGCTCACTGCTCTCAGGACAGGGGAGGAATGAGCAGTTCTTC	CASSLLSGQGRNEQFF
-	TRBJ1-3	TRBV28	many	TGTGCCAGCAGTTCGACGGGCCTCTCTGGAAACACCATATATTTT	CASSSTGLSGNTIYF
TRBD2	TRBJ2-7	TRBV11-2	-	TGTGCCAGCAGCTTAGTGGGAGCGGGGGTATACGAGCAGTACTTC	CASSLVGAGVYEQYF
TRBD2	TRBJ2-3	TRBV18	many	TGTGCCAGCTCACTATGGACTAGCGGGATAGATACGCAGTATTTT	CASSLWTSGIDTQYF
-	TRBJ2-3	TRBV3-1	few	TGTGCCAGCAGCCAAGAAGGGGTTACCCTGAGCACAGATACGCAGTATTTT	CASSQEGVTLSTDTQYF
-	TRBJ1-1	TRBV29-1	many	TGCAGCGTCGCTCGACAGGATGCTGAAGCTTTCTTT	CSVARQDAEAFF
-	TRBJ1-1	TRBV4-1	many	TGCGCCAGCAGCCAAGATCCGGGGTCGGCGTTCACTGAAGCTTTCTTT	CASSQDPGSAFTEAFF
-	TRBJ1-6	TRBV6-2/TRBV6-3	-	TGTGCCAGCAGAGAGGGGCCAGGCGGCAGTTCACCCCTCCACTTT	CASREGPGGSSPLHF
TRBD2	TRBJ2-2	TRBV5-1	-	TGCGCCAGCAGCTTGATGGAGCGGGGGGAGACCGGGGAGCTGTTTTTT	CASSLMERGETGELFF
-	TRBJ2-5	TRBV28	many	TGTGCCAGCAGTTCCGGCTCCTGGGAGACCCAGTACTTC	CASSSGSWETQYF
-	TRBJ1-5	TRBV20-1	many	TGCAGTGCTAGCAGGGTAGACGTTCAGCCCCAGCATTTT	CSASRVDVQPQHF
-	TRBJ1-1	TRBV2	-	TGTGCCAGCAGGACCCAGGGGCTGGGCACTGAAGCTTTCTTT	CASRTQGLGTEAFF
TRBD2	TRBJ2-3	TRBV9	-	TGTGCCAGCAGCGTAAGCGGGGGACTTAGCACAGATACGCAGTATTTT	CASSVSGGLSTDTQYF
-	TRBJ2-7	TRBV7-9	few	TGTGCCAGCAGCTTACCGCCCGTGAACGAGCAGTACTTC	CASSLPPVNEQYF
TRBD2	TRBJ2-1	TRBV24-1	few	TGTGCCACCAGTGACCGGGGGACTAGCGGGAAATACAATGAGCAGTTCTTC	CATSDRGTSGKYNEQFF
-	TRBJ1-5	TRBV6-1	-	TGTGCCAGCAGACTACAGGGTTTTCTTAGCAATCAGCCCCAGCATTTT	CASRLQGFLSNQPQHF
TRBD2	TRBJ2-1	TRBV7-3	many	TGTGCCAGCAGCTTAAAATCCCTCAGGGTAGCGGGGAGCTCCTACAATGAGCAGTTCTTC	CASSLKSLRVAGSSYNEQFF